Below, 24 T cell receptor beta chains from the same sample are listed, as sequenced in a study of CD8 T cells in ankylosing spondylitis. TCRdb passed the 5' RACE reads through MiXCR, listing each CDR3 protein once. In the table there are about 42,000 distinct CDR3 sequences, 3% to 4.5% of which are singletons. The material sequenced was blood, either unsorted or a sorted T cell fraction (not recorded which). These receptors all come from a female donor with ankylosing spondylitis or in good health (not recorded which).

This clonotype was seen ten or more times. The chain links TRBV9 to TRBJ1-1, with D uncertain. The germline V gene has CDR1 SGDLS and CDR2 YYNGEE. This CDR3 region has 15 residues. The V end was cut by 0 bases, the J end by 3 bases, with 12 bases between. The DNA for the CDR3 is TGTGCCAGCAGCGTAGAAAAGGATTCAGACACTGAAGCTTTCTTT. Translation: CASSVEKDSDTEAFF.

Many counts were recorded for this clonotype. A junction end diverges from the germline sequence, so it may reflect a read error. This chain connects TRBV9 to TRBJ2-5, with 7 bases fitting TRBD2. CDR1 is SGDLS, CDR2 YYNGEE, per germline. This CDR3 has 15 residues. CDR3 sequence: CASSVMAGDQETQYF. The CDR3 DNA is TGTGCCAGCAGCGTAATGGCGGGGGACCAGGAGACCCAGTACTTC.

The chain carries TRBV9 and TRBJ2-1; D remains unclear. This CDR3 is built from 13 residues. Per germline, CDR1 SGDLS and CDR2 YYNGEE. The V and J ends lost 6 bases and 4 bases respectively, with 11 bases between them. Written as DNA, the CDR3 is TGTGCCAGCACTGGGGTCGGGTACAATGAGCAGTTCTTC. Its protein product is CASTGVGYNEQFF.

Many counts were recorded for this clonotype. V and J are TRBV9 and TRBJ1-1; 7 bases match TRBD1. CDR1 is SGDLS and CDR2 is YYNGEE in the germline V gene. Germline trimming cut 3 bases from V and 1 base from J; bases unmatched to any gene: 3. This CDR3 is 14 amino acids long. This CDR3 reads CASSGYRGNTEAFF. The CDR3 nucleotides are TGTGCCAGCAGCGGCTACAGGGGGAACACTGAAGCTTTCTTT.

There are many counts of this clonotype. The chain recombines TRBV9 with TRBJ1-4; no clear D. The CDR3 has 16 residues. The germline CDR1 and CDR2 sequences are SGDLS and YYNGEE. V was cut by 0 bases and J by 0 bases, with 9 bases left in between. CDR3 sequence reads: CASSVGWGATNEKLFF. CDR3 bases: TGTGCCAGCAGCGTAGGGTGGGGAGCAACTAATGAAAAACTGTTTTTT.

This clonotype came up many times. The rearrangement links TRBV9 to TRBJ2-3; D is undetermined. Germline V gene lookup returns CDR1 SGDLS and CDR2 YYNGEE. Deletions cut 2 bases from V and 6 bases from J, with 7 bases between. The length of the CDR3 is 12 residues. CDR3 nucleotide sequence: TGTGCCAGCAGCGTCTCCAGGGATACGCAGTATTTT. Its translation: CASSVSRDTQYF.

This clonotype was seen repeatedly, ten times or more. In DNA form, the CDR3 reads TGTGCCAGCAGCGTAGCCCCCGACACAGATACGCAGTATTTT. Translated, it gives CASSVAPDTDTQYF. The rearrangement joins TRBV9 to TRBJ2-3; D not resolved. CDR3 length equals 14 residues. Germline V CDR1 and CDR2: SGDLS, YYNGEE. V was shortened by 0 bases and J by 2 bases, with 7 bases between the two germline ends. The full variable domain, in which reference TRBV9 and TRBJ2-3 provide the parts outside the CDR3, is DSGVTQTPKHLITATGQRVTLRCSPRSGDLSVYWYQQSLDQGLQFLIQYYNGEERAKGNILERFSAQQFPDLHSELNLSSLELGDSALYFCASSVAPDTDTQYFGPGTRLTVL.

The V call is TRBV9, the J call TRBJ2-7, with D tentatively TRBD2 (7 bases). V lost 0 bases, J lost 3 bases, and 10 bases lay in between. This CDR3 region has 14 residues. Germline V CDR1 and CDR2: SGDLS, YYNGEE. The CDR3 reads CASSVEGGGYEQYF. In nucleotides, the CDR3 is TGTGCCAGCAGCGTAGAGGGAGGGGGCTACGAGCAGTACTTC.

V gene TRBV9 combines with J gene TRBJ2-1; D ambiguous. V lost 4 bases, J lost 5 bases, and 13 bases lay in between. The V gene's germline CDR1 is SGDLS and CDR2 YYNGEE. This CDR3 spans 14 amino acids. CDR3 region: CASSPGPSHNEQFF. In DNA, the CDR3 is TGTGCCAGCAGCCCCGGACCGTCCCACAATGAGCAGTTCTTC.

This clonotype occurred many times. The rearrangement links TRBV9 to TRBJ1-2; maybe TRBD1 (5 bases). The CDR3 runs to 14 residues. Germline V gene sequence: CDR1 SGDLS, CDR2 YYNGEE. V lost 3 bases, J lost 8 bases, and 17 bases lay in between. CDR3 sequence (DNA): TGTGCCAGCAGCGGCGGGACGGCGAAGTGGGGCTACACCTTC. The encoded protein is CASSGGTAKWGYTF.

This clonotype was found a few times. The chain employs TRBV9 and TRBJ2-3; D is uncertain. V lost 0 bases, J lost 6 bases, and 8 bases lay in between. CDR3 length equals 13 residues. Germline CDR1 reads SGDLS; CDR2 reads YYNGEE. The CDR3 DNA reads TGTGCCAGCAGCGTAGGGAACTCTGATACGCAGTATTTT. Its protein product is CASSVGNSDTQYF.

The sample holds many counts of this clonotype. V usage is TRBV9 and J usage is TRBJ1-1; 10 nucleotides line up with TRBD1. The CDR3 is 15 amino acids. CDR1 is SGDLS, CDR2 YYNGEE, per germline. Trimming took 4 bases from V and 1 from J; bases not matched to a gene: 4. CDR3 region: CASSPRTGGNTEAFF. In DNA, the CDR3 is TGTGCCAGCAGCCCTCGGACAGGGGGGAACACTGAAGCTTTCTTT.

This clonotype was counted at least ten times. V is TRBV9 and J is TRBJ2-1; unclear D gene. Germline values: CDR1 SGDLS, CDR2 YYNGEE. With 4 bases removed from V and 7 bases from J, the gap between germline ends came to 12 bases. The CDR3 is 13 amino acids. The CDR3 is CASSPTGRNEQFF. The DNA of the CDR3 is TGTGCCAGCAGCCCCACTGGCCGAAATGAGCAGTTCTTC.

There are many counts of this clonotype. The chain is built from TRBV9 and TRBJ1-2, with 7 positions matching TRBD1. The CDR3 contains 13 residues. Trimming at V came to 8 bases and at J to 0 bases, leaving 4 bases not matched to a gene. Per germline, CDR1 SGDLS and CDR2 YYNGEE. CDR3 residues: CASRQGSNYGYTF. For the CDR3, the DNA is TGTGCCAGTCGACAGGGATCTAACTATGGCTACACCTTC. Filled out from reference TRBV9 and TRBJ1-2, the complete variable domain reads DSGVTQTPKHLITATGQRVTLRCSPRSGDLSVYWYQQSLDQGLQFLIQYYNGEERAKGNILERFSAQQFPDLHSELNLSSLELGDSALYFCASRQGSNYGYTFGSGTRLTVV.

In this sample, this clonotype turned up a few times. This chain links TRBV12-2 with TRBJ1-2. TRBV12-2 is a listed pseudogene. This CDR3 has 16 amino acids. CDR3 amino acids: CASRPGILEFNYGYTF. CDR3 nucleotide sequence: TGTGCAAGTCGCCCAGGTATTCTCGAGTTTAACTATGGCTACACCTTC.

This clonotype was seen at least ten times. This chain joins TRBV9 and TRBJ2-7, with 8 bases matching TRBD1. J was trimmed by 2 bases and V by 4 bases; bases with no gene match: 5. From germline, CDR1 is SGDLS and CDR2 YYNGEE. The CDR3 extends over 14 amino acids. CDR3 loop: CASSPLGQAYEQYF. Here the CDR3 DNA reads TGTGCCAGCAGCCCCCTGGGACAGGCCTACGAGCAGTACTTC. The complete variable domain, with remaining parts taken from reference TRBV9 and TRBJ2-7, reads DSGVTQTPKHLITATGQRVTLRCSPRSGDLSVYWYQQSLDQGLQFLIQYYNGEERAKGNILERFSAQQFPDLHSELNLSSLELGDSALYFCASSPLGQAYEQYFGPGTRLTVT.

This clonotype was detected ten times or more. This sequence joins TRBV9 and TRBJ1-2, with 7 bases matching TRBD1. V lost 3 bases and J lost 0; bases outside the gene matches: 5. This CDR3 has 15 residues. Germline-derived CDR1 and CDR2 are SGDLS and YYNGEE. The CDR3 DNA reads TGTGCCAGCAGCGACATGGGACAGACTAACTATGGCTACACCTTC. Amino acids: CASSDMGQTNYGYTF.

This clonotype was counted ten times or more. The chain uses TRBV9 and TRBJ2-1; the D gene is possibly TRBD1 (6 bases). This CDR3 comprises 16 residues. From germline, CDR1 is SGDLS and CDR2 YYNGEE. Trimming removed 6 bases from V and 0 bases from J, with 16 bases in between. CDR3 nucleotides: TGTGCCAGCACCAAGGACAGTTTGAGCTCCTACAATGAGCAGTTCTTC. It translates to CASTKDSLSSYNEQFF.

This clonotype was seen repeatedly, ten times or more. The chain has TRBV9 and TRBJ2-7; D tentatively fits TRBD1 or TRBD2 (6 bases each). The CDR3 is made up of 14 amino acids. Germline lookup yields CDR1 SGDLS and CDR2 YYNGEE. V was pared by 4 bases and J by 3 bases, with 14 bases between. The DNA of the CDR3 is TGTGCCAGCAGCTCCGACGGGGGCTACTACGAGCAGTACTTC. Amino acid sequence: CASSSDGGYYEQYF.

This clonotype showed up many times. The chain carries TRBV9 and TRBJ2-5, with D possibly matching TRBD2 (6 bases). The CDR3 spans 14 residues. Between the trimmed V and J ends, which lost 3 bases and 0 bases, there was a span of 9 bases. In germline, CDR1 is SGDLS, CDR2 YYNGEE. The CDR3 DNA follows: TGTGCCAGCAGCGCAGGAGGGTACCAAGAGACCCAGTACTTC. Translated: CASSAGGYQETQYF. The entire variable domain, with the rest obtained from reference TRBV9 and TRBJ2-5, is as follows: DSGVTQTPKHLITATGQRVTLRCSPRSGDLSVYWYQQSLDQGLQFLIQYYNGEERAKGNILERFSAQQFPDLHSELNLSSLELGDSALYFCASSAGGYQETQYFGPGTRLLVL.

This clonotype was seen repeatedly, ten times or more. The chain joins TRBV9 to TRBJ2-7, with TRBD1 matching 8 bases. The V gene's germline CDR1 is SGDLS and CDR2 YYNGEE. The CDR3 has 15 residues. The V segment lost 0 bases and the J segment 2 bases; nucleotides outside the gene matches: 4. The CDR3 nucleotides are TGTGCCAGCAGCGTAGCTGCGGACAGGGCCTACGAGCAGTACTTC. It codes for CASSVAADRAYEQYF.

This clonotype came up many times. The V call is TRBV9, the J call TRBJ2-7; D is perhaps TRBD1 (6 bases). The CDR3 is 14 residues long. V was pared by 0 bases and J by 2 bases, with 9 bases between. Germline V gene lookup returns CDR1 SGDLS and CDR2 YYNGEE. CDR3 loop: CASSVEQGPYEQYF. CDR3 nucleotides: TGTGCCAGCAGCGTAGAACAGGGACCCTACGAGCAGTACTTC.

This clonotype came up many times. The chain employs TRBV9 and TRBJ2-2; D may be TRBD2 (5 bases). The V end lost 1 base, the J end lost 1 base, and 11 bases lay between the germline ends. This CDR3 has 16 residues. Germline assignment: CDR1 SGDLS and CDR2 YYNGEE. CDR3 DNA sequence: TGTGCCAGCAGCGTAAATGTAGGGAGGAACACCGGGGAGCTGTTTTTT. The encoded protein is CASSVNVGRNTGELFF.

This clonotype was seen repeatedly, ten times or more. CDR3 sequence (DNA): TGTGCCAGCAGCGTAGCTCAGGGGCCCACAGATACGCAGTATTTT. It translates to CASSVAQGPTDTQYF. The gene calls are TRBV9 and TRBJ2-3; a possible D gene is TRBD1 (6 bases). Looked up from germline, CDR1 is SGDLS and CDR2 is YYNGEE. V dropped 0 bases and J dropped 2 bases, with 10 bases sitting between them. The CDR3 spans 15 residues.